This TCR beta chain was captured by sequencing in a study of cytotoxic CD8 clonotypes in ibrutinib-treated CLL. The study, taken as a whole, reports: The study found public clonotypes uncommon, contracting or stable on treatment.

The germline V gene encodes CDR1 SGHRS and CDR2 YFSETQ. V lost 2 bases, J lost 3 bases, and 12 bases lay in between. This CDR3 region has 16 residues. Assay used: immunoSEQ multiplex PCR; TCRdb lists only in-frame clones, some missing. The sample consists of approximately 100,000 clones, roughly 60% of them appearing once. PBMCs were cryopreserved, and 1.5 to 2.5 micrograms of genomic DNA from them went into TCR beta libraries. On this clone: Its antigen is not identified.

The origin of this receptor is a human donor with chronic lymphocytic leukemia. The gene calls are TRBV5-1 and TRBJ1-6, with unresolved D. Sequences were derived from PBMCs, sampled after 24 months of ibrutinib treatment. Here the CDR3 reads CASSLNPGGYNSPLHF. CDR3 in DNA: TGCGCCAGCAGCTTAAATCCGGGAGGCTATAATTCACCCCTCCACTTT.